The rows below give T cell receptor beta chains drawn from one sample of a study of T cell responses to AZD1222 COVID-19 vaccine. Generated by immunoSEQ multiplex PCR, the TCRdb table keeps only in-frame clones and is missing some. This sample carries around 130,000 clones, 93% of them seen once, and the ten largest clones take more than 4.5%. This material consisted of peripheral blood, taken on day 0 of AZD1222 vaccination. The receptor set was obtained from an adult in good health. CDR3s include the opening cysteine and the closing phenylalanine or tryptophan. A D gene is named only where the DNA matches it firmly. Only part of the rows carry a size: once, few, many, or a class if the clone is expanded.

j_call,v_call,d_call,clone_size,cdr3_nt,cdr3_aa
TRBJ2-5,TRBV3-1/TRBV3-2,-,-,TGTGCCAGCAGCCAAGTGGGCGGACAAGAGACCCAGTACTTC,CASSQVGGQETQYF
TRBJ1-1,TRBV6-5,TRBD1,-,TGTGCCAGCAGACCGACAGGGCGGACTGAAGCTTTCTTT,CASRPTGRTEAFF
TRBJ1-2,TRBV5-4,-,-,TGTGCCAGCAGCCCCGCGGTGTCGTCTTCGGGCTACACCTTC,CASSPAVSSSGYTF
TRBJ1-4,TRBV5-1,-,once,TGCGCCAGCCGAGTCCACCAGGGTGAAAAACTGTTTTTT,CASRVHQGEKLFF
TRBJ2-2,TRBV18,-,once,TGTGCCAGCTCACCAGACAGGTCTGACACCGGGGAGCTGTTTTTT,CASSPDRSDTGELFF
TRBJ2-7,TRBV28,TRBD2,-,TGTGCCAGCGCAACCATAGCGGGCCTCTACGAGCAGTACTTC,CASATIAGLYEQYF
TRBJ2-7,TRBV2,-,-,TGTGCCAGCAGCGCAGGGGACAAGTTCTACGAGCAGTACTTC,CASSAGDKFYEQYF
TRBJ2-7,TRBV3-1/TRBV3-2,TRBD1,-,TGTGCCAGCAGCCAAGCCACGGGGACAGCCCCCTACGAGCAGTACTTC,CASSQATGTAPYEQYF
TRBJ2-7,TRBV5-6,TRBD1,-,TGTGCCAGCAGCCCCTACGGACAGGCGGGGTACTTC,CASSPYGQAGYF
TRBJ2-1,TRBV4-2,TRBD2,-,TGTGCCAGCAGCCCAATCGGTAGGGCTAGCGGGAACAATGAGCAGTTCTTC,CASSPIGRASGNNEQFF
TRBJ2-7,TRBV7-8,-,-,TGTGCCAGCAGCCCCGCAGGAGTTACCTACGAGCAGTACTTC,CASSPAGVTYEQYF
TRBJ1-2,TRBV5-1,-,few,TGCGCCAGCAGCTTACAGGGTGGGGAGCGAGGCTACACCTTC,CASSLQGGERGYTF
TRBJ1-5,TRBV28,-,-,TGTTCGGCCTGCGGGGGGAATAGCAATCAGCCCCAGCATTTT,CSACGGNSNQPQHF
TRBJ1-3,TRBV7-9,TRBD1,-,TGTGCCAGCAGCCCAACCATTCCGACAGGGCTCGATTCTGGAAACACCATATATTTT,CASSPTIPTGLDSGNTIYF
TRBJ1-5,TRBV10-3,-,-,TGTGCCATCAGGCAAAAGACGACGGAGCCCCAGCATTTT,CAIRQKTTEPQHF